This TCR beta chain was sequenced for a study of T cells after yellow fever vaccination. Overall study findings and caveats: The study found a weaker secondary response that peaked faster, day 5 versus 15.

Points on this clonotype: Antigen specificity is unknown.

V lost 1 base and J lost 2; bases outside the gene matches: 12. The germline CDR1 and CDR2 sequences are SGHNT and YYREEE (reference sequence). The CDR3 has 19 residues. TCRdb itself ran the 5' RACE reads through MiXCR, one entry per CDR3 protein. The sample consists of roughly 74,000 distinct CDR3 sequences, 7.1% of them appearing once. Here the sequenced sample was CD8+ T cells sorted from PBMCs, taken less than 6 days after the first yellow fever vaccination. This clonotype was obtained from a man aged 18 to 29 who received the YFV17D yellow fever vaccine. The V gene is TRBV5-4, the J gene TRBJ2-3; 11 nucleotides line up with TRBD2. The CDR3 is CASSLSPILAGVYTDTQYF. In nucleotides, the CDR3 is TGTGCCAGCAGCTTGTCCCCTATACTAGCGGGGGTATACACAGATACGCAGTATTTT.